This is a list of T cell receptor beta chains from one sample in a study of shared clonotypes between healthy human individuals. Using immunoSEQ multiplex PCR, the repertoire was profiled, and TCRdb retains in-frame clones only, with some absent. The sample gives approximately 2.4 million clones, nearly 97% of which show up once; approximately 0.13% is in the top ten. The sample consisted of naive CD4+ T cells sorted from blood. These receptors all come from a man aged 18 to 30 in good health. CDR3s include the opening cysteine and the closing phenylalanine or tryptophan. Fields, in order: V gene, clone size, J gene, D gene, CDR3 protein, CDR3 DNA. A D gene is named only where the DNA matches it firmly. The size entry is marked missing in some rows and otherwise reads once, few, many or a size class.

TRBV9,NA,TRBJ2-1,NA,CASSDERGPSNEQFF,TGTGCCAGCAGCGACGAGAGGGGACCCAGCAATGAGCAGTTCTTC
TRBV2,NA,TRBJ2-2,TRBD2,CASSLLAGSTGELFF,TGTGCCAGCAGCTTACTAGCGGGAAGCACCGGGGAGCTGTTTTTT
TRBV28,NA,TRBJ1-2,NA,CASSYPSPGFSGYTF,TGTGCCAGCAGTTACCCATCACCCGGTTTTTCTGGCTACACCTTC
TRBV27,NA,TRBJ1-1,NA,CASSPIGQGAEAFF,TGTGCCAGCAGTCCGATCGGACAAGGGGCTGAAGCTTTCTTT
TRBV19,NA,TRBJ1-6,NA,CASSIEQANSPLHF,TGTGCCAGTAGTATCGAGCAGGCCAATTCACCCCTCCACTTT
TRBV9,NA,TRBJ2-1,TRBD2,CASSPRGDPYNEQFF,TGTGCCAGCAGCCCCCGGGGGGACCCCTACAATGAGCAGTTCTTC
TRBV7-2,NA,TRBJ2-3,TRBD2,CASSPPWGGDTQYF,TGTGCCAGCAGCCCCCCATGGGGGGGAGATACGCAGTATTTT
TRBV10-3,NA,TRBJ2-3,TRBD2,CAISEAGGTDTQYF,TGTGCCATCAGTGAAGCGGGAGGAACAGATACGCAGTATTTT
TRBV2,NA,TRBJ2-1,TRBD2,CASKAGGPINEQFF,TGTGCCAGCAAGGCGGGGGGGCCGATAAATGAGCAGTTCTTC
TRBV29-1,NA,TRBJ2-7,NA,CSVGQTSYEQYF,TGCAGCGTTGGGCAGACCTCCTACGAGCAGTACTTC
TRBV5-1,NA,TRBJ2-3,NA,CASSLEHRVPTDTQYF,TGCGCCAGCAGCTTGGAACACAGGGTTCCGACAGATACGCAGTATTTT
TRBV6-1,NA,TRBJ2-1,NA,CASSEGKGWFF,TGTGCCAGCAGTGAAGGGAAAGGATGGTTCTTC
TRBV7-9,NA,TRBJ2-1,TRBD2,CASSLAPSGRGPGQFF,TGTGCCAGCAGCTTAGCCCCTAGCGGGAGAGGGCCGGGGCAGTTCTTC
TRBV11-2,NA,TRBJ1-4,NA,CASSLVPESNEKLFF,TGTGCCAGCAGCTTAGTCCCGGAGTCTAATGAAAAACTGTTTTTT
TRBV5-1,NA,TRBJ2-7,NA,CASSIVPTSSYEQYF,TGCGCCAGCAGCATCGTCCCGACAAGCTCCTACGAGCAGTACTTC
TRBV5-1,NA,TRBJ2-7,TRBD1,CASSNSGGETYEQYF,TGCGCCAGCAGCAACTCAGGGGGCGAAACCTACGAGCAGTACTTC
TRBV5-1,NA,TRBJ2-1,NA,CASSSLRRKEQFF,TGCGCCAGCAGTAGTTTACGGAGAAAAGAGCAGTTCTTC
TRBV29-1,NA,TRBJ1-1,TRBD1,CSSTGGAGTEAFF,TGCAGCAGTACAGGGGGCGCGGGCACTGAAGCTTTCTTT
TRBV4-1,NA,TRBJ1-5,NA,CASPDLNQPQHF,TGCGCCAGCCCCGATCTCAATCAGCCCCAGCATTTT
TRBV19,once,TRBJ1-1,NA,CASRVSGAMNTEAFF,TGTGCCAGTCGAGTTAGTGGGGCCATGAACACTGAAGCTTTCTTT
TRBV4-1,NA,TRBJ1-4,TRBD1,CASRNNRGKVNEKLFF,TGCGCCAGCAGGAATAACAGGGGGAAGGTGAATGAAAAACTGTTTTTT
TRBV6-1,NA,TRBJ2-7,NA,CASRNLGLYEQYF,TGTGCCAGCAGGAACCTTGGACTCTACGAGCAGTACTTC
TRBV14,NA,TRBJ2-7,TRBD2,CASSQGLAGSYEQYF,TGTGCCAGCAGCCAAGGACTAGCGGGGTCATACGAGCAGTACTTC
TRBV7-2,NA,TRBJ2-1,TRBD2,CASSSAGGAYNEQFF,TGTGCCAGCAGCTCGGCGGGGGGCGCCTACAATGAGCAGTTCTTC
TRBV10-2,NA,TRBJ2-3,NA,CASRARELARDTQYF,TGCGCCAGCAGGGCCAGGGAACTAGCAAGGGATACGCAGTATTTT
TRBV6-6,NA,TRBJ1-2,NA,CASSYGYNYGYTF,TGTGCCAGCAGTTATGGTTATAACTATGGCTACACCTTC
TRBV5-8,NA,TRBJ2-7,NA,CASSLSHRDEQYF,TGTGCCAGCAGCCTAAGCCACAGGGACGAGCAGTACTTC
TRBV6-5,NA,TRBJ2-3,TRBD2,CASSMTSGILYF,TGTGCCAGCAGTATGACTAGCGGGATTCTGTATTTT
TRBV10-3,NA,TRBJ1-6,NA,CAISGGDEGLTLHF,TGTGCCATCAGTGGCGGGGACGAAGGGTTAACCCTCCACTTT
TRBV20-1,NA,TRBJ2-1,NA,CSASKEQFF,TGCAGTGCTTCCAAGGAGCAGTTCTTC
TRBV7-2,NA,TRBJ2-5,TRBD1,CASGRTGASQETQYF,TGTGCCAGCGGGCGAACAGGGGCAAGCCAAGAGACCCAGTACTTC
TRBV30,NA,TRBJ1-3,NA,CAWSVPGGGNTIYF,TGTGCCTGGAGTGTACCGGGAGGAGGAAACACCATATATTTT
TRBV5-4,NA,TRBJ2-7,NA,CASSLAQGDEQYF,TGTGCCAGCAGCCTGGCCCAGGGAGACGAGCAGTACTTC
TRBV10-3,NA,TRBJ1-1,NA,CAISEGGVGTEAFF,TGTGCCATCAGTGAGGGGGGAGTGGGCACTGAAGCTTTCTTT
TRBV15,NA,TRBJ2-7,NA,CATKQDISYEQYF,TGTGCCACCAAACAGGATATCTCCTACGAGCAGTACTTC
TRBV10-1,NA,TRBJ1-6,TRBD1,CASSEGDRRYSPLHF,TGCGCCAGCAGTGAAGGGGACAGGCGATATTCACCCCTCCACTTT
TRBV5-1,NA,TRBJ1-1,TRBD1,CASSPGAGGWTEAFF,TGCGCCAGCAGCCCTGGGGCAGGGGGATGGACTGAAGCTTTCTTT
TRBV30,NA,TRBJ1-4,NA,CAWSSQADEKLFF,TGTGCCTGGAGTTCACAGGCCGATGAAAAACTGTTTTTT
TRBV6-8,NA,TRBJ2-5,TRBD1,CASSLDRGRRETQYF,TGTGCCAGCAGTCTGGACAGGGGGCGGCGAGAGACCCAGTACTTC
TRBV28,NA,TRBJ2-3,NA,CATRALVLGTDTQYF,TGTGCCACACGGGCCCTAGTCCTCGGCACAGATACGCAGTATTTT
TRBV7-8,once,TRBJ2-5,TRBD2,CASSLALTSGGAAQYF,TGTGCCAGCAGCTTAGCCCTTACTAGCGGGGGGGCCGCCCAGTACTTC
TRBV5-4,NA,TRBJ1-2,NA,CASSTSQGFYGYTF,TGTGCCAGCAGCACCTCCCAGGGCTTCTATGGCTACACCTTC
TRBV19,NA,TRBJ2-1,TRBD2,CASSMGSGYNEQFF,TGTGCCAGTAGTATGGGTAGCGGGTACAATGAGCAGTTCTTC
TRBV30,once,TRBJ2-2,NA,CAWSVQSAGELFF,TGTGCCTGGAGTGTACAGTCGGCCGGGGAGCTGTTTTTT
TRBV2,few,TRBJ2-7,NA,CASTRLASSYEQYF,TGTGCCAGCACAAGGCTAGCTAGCTCCTACGAGCAGTACTTC
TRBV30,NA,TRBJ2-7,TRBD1,CACNRGPLYEQYF,TGTGCCTGTAACAGGGGGCCCCTCTACGAGCAGTACTTC
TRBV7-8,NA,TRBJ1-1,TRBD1,CASSETGENTEAFF,TGTGCCAGCAGCGAGACAGGGGAGAACACTGAAGCTTTCTTT
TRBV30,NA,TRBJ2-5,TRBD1,CAWSVGTGETQYF,TGTGCCTGGAGTGTGGGGACAGGGGAGACCCAGTACTTC
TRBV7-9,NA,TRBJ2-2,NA,CASRAKQGSTGELFF,TGTGCCAGCAGGGCTAAGCAGGGGAGCACCGGGGAGCTGTTTTTT
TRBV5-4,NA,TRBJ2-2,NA,CASSLATGQPDTGELFF,TGTGCCAGCAGCTTGGCAACGGGACAACCGGACACCGGGGAGCTGTTTTTT
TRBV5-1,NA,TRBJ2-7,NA,CASSLASETGSYEQYF,TGCGCCAGCAGCTTGGCTTCGGAGACAGGTTCCTACGAGCAATACTTC
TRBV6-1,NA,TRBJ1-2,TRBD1,CASTRGVYGYTF,TGTGCCAGCACCAGGGGGGTATATGGCTACACCTTC
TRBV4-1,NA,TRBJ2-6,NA,CASSQDLGGVVSSGANVLTF,TGCGCCAGCAGCCAAGATTTGGGAGGAGTTGTAAGCTCTGGGGCCAACGTCCTGACTTTC